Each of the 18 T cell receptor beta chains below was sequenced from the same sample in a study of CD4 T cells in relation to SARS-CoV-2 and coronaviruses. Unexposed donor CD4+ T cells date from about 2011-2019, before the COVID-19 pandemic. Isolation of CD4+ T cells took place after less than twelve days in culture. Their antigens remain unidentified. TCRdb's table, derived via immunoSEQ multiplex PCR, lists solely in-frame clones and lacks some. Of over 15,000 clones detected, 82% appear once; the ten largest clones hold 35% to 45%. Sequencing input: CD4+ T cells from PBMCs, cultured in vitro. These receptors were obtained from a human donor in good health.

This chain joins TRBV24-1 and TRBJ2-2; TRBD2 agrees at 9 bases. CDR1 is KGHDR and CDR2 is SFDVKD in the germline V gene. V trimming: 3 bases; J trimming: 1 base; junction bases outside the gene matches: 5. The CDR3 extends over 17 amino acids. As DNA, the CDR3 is TGTGCCACCAGTGATCGCGGGGGGGGGATGAACACCGGGGAGCTGTTTTTT. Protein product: CATSDRGGGMNTGELFF.

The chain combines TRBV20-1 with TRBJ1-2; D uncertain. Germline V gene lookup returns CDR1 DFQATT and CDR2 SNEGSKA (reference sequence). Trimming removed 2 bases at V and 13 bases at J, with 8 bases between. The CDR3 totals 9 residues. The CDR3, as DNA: TGCAGTGCTAGAATACTCGGCACCTTC. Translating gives CSARILGTF.

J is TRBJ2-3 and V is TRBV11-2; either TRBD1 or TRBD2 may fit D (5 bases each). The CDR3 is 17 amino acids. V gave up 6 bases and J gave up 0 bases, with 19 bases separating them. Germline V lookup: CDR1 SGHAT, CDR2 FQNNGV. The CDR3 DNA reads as TGTGCCAGCAGTCCCGGGTTGGGGGTATCTAGCACAGATACGCAGTATTTT. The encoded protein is CASSPGLGVSSTDTQYF.

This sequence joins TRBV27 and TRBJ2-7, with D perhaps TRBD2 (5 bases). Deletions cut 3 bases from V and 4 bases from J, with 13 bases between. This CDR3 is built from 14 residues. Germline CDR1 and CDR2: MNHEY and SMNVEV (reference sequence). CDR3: CASSFSRVGYEQYF. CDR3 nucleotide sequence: TGTGCCAGCAGTTTCTCGAGGGTAGGGTACGAGCAGTACTTC.

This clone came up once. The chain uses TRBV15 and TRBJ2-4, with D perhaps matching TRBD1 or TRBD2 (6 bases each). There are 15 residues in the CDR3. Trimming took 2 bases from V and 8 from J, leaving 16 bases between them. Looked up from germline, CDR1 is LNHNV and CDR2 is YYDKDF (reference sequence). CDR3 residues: CATSRLNREVDIQYF. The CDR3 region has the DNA TGTGCCACCAGCAGACTAAACAGGGAGGTGGACATTCAGTACTTC.

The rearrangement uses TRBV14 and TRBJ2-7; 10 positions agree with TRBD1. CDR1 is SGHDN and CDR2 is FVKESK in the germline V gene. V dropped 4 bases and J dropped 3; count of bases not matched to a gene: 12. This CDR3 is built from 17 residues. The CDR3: CASSPRDRGWSNYEQYF. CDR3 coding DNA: TGTGCCAGCAGCCCACGGGACAGGGGATGGTCTAACTACGAGCAGTACTTC. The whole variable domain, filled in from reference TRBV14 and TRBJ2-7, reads EAGVTQFPSHSVIEKGQTVTLRCDPISGHDNLYWYRRVMGKEIKFLLHFVKESKQDESGMPNNRFLAERTGGTYSTLKVQPAELEDSGVYFCASSPRDRGWSNYEQYFGPGTRLTVT.

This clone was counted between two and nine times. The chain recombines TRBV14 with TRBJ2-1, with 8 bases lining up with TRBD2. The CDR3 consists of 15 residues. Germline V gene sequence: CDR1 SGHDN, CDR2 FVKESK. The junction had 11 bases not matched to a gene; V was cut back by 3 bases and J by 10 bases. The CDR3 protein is CASSQVGLGRREQFF. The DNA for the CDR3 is TGTGCCAGCAGCCAGGTGGGACTAGGGCGCCGGGAGCAGTTCTTC.

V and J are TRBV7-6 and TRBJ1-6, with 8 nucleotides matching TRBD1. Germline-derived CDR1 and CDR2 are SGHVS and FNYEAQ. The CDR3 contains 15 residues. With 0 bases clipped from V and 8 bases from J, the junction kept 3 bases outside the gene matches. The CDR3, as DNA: TGTGCCAGCAGCTTAGCGGACAGGGCCGATTCACCCCTCCACTTT. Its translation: CASSLADRADSPLHF.

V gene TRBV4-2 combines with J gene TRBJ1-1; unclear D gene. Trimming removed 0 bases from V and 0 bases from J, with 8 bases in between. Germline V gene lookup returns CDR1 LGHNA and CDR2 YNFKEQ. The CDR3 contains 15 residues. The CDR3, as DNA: TGTGCCAGCAGCCAAGAATGGCAACTGAACACTGAAGCTTTCTTT. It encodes CASSQEWQLNTEAFF.

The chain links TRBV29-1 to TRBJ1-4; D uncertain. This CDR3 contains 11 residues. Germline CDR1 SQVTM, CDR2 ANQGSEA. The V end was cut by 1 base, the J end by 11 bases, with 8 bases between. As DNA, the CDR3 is TGCAGCGTTGAAGTGGCCCCGAAACTGTTTTTT. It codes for CSVEVAPKLFF.

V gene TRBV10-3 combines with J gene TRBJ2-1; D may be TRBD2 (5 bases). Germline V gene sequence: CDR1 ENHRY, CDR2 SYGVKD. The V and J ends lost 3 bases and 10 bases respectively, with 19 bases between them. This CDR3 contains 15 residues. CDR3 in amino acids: CAISDLAAGLGEQFF. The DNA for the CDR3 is TGTGCCATCAGTGACCTAGCAGCAGGTTTAGGGGAGCAGTTCTTC.

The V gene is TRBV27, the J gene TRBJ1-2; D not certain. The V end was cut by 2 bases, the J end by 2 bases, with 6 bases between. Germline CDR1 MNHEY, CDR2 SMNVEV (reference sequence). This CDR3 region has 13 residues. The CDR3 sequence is CASSLNNNYGYTF. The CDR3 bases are TGTGCCAGCAGTTTAAACAACAACTATGGCTACACCTTC.

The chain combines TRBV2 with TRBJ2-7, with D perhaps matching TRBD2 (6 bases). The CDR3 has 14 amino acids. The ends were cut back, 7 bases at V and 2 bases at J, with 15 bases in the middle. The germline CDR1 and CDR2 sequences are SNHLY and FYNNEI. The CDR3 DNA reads TGTGCCAGCACCAAAGCGGGTTCCGCCTACGAGCAGTACTTC. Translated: CASTKAGSAYEQYF. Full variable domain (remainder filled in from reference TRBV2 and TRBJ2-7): EPEVTQTPSHQVTQMGQEVILRCVPISNHLYFYWYRQILGQKVEFLVSFYNNEISEKSEIFDDQFSVERPDGSNFTLKIRSTKLEDSAMYFCASTKAGSAYEQYFGPGTRLTVT.

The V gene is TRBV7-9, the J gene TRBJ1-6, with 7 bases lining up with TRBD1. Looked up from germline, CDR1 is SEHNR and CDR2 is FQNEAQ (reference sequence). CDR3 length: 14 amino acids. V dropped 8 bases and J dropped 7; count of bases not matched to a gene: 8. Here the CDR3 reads CASSGGTENSPLHF. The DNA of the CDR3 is TGTGCCAGCTCGGGGGGGACAGAAAATTCACCCCTCCACTTT.

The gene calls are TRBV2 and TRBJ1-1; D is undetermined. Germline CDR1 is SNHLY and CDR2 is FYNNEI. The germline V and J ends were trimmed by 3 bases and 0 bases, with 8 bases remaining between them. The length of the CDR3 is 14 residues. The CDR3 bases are TGTGCCAGCAGTGATTCTGTCATGAACACTGAAGCTTTCTTT. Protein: CASSDSVMNTEAFF.

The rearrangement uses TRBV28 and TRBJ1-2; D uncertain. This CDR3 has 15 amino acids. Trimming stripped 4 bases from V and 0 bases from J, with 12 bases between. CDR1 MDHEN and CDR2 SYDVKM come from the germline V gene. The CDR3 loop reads CASSSVGRANYGYTF. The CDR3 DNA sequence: TGTGCCAGCAGTTCAGTCGGCAGAGCTAACTATGGCTACACCTTC.

CDR3 coding DNA: TGCGCCAGCAGGGAGGGGACTAGCGGGAGCACAGATACGCAGTATTTT. This encodes CASREGTSGSTDTQYF. The rearrangement joins TRBV5-1 to TRBJ2-3; TRBD2 agrees at 12 bases. The CDR3 totals 16 residues. The ends lost 5 bases at V and 0 bases at J; junction bases unmatched: 4. In germline, CDR1 is SGHRS, CDR2 YFSETQ.

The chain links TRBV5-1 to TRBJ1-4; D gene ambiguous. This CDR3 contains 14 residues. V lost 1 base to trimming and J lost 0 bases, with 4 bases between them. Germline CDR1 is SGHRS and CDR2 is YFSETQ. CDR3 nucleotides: TGCGCCAGCAGCTTGAGCTCAACTAATGAAAAACTGTTTTTT. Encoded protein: CASSLSSTNEKLFF. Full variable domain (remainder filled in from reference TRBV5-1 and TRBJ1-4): KAGVTQTPRYLIKTRGQQVTLSCSPISGHRSVSWYQQTPGQGLQFLFEYFSETQRNKGNFPGRFSGRQFSNSRSEMNVSTLELGDSALYLCASSLSSTNEKLFFGSGTQLSVL.